This entry is about one TCR beta chain. No antigen is known for it. This record comes from a study of identical twins. Study-level points and caveats: Shared out-of-frame alpha sequences (those common to twins) showed excess low generation probability.

TCRdb independently ran MiXCR on the 5' RACE reads; one entry per CDR3 protein. The table includes around 1.7 million distinct CDR3 sequences, less than 35% detected once. Looked up from germline, CDR1 is SGHRS and CDR2 is YFSETQ. The CDR3 covers 14 residues. V lost 4 bases and J 4 bases, leaving 12 bases between the germline ends. The V gene is TRBV5-1, the J gene TRBJ1-5; D is undetermined. The origin of this receptor is a newborn girl in good health. Material: cord blood. For the CDR3, the DNA is TGCGCCAGCAGCCCCTCCGCGGGGAATCAGCCCCAGCATTTT. Translation: CASSPSAGNQPQHF.